Below are 25 T cell receptor beta chains sequenced from a single sample in a study of blood T cell repertoires in COVID-19 (TCRdb year 2020). Library generation was performed with the immunoSEQ multiplex PCR assay. TCRdb holds this immuneACCESS table with in-frame rearrangements only. Some clones are missing; in checked studies, unresolved V genes explain under half, and the rest has no known cause. Recorded for this sample are 93,000 or so clones; about 90% of them occurred a single time. The ten largest clones take up around 3.3% of the sample. Sequencing input: peripheral blood. These receptors came from a man aged 50 to 60 in a cohort sampled during active COVID-19.

This chain uses TRBV5-1 with TRBJ2-4, with TRBD2 matching over 8 bases. The CDR3 length is 14 residues. After removal of 4 bases from V and 6 bases from J, the junction contained 6 bases not matched to a gene. Germline V gene lookup returns CDR1 SGHRS and CDR2 YFSETQ. In DNA form, the CDR3 reads TGCGCCAGCAGCCCGGGAGGGTCCAGAAACATTCAGTACTTC. This encodes CASSPGGSRNIQYF.

The chain uses TRBV6-1 and TRBJ1-2; 9 bases match TRBD1. The CDR3 loop spans 15 amino acids. CDR1 MNHNS and CDR2 SASEGT come from the germline V gene. J was trimmed by 4 bases and V by 1 base; bases with no gene match: 4. The CDR3 loop reads CASSEGGTGLYGYTF. The CDR3 DNA follows: TGTGCCAGCAGTGAAGGAGGGACAGGGCTCTATGGCTACACCTTC.

The rearrangement joins TRBV6-5 to TRBJ2-5, with D perhaps TRBD1 (6 bases). This CDR3 comprises 16 residues. Germline CDR1 reads MNHEY; CDR2 reads SVGAGI. Trimming pared 2 bases from V and 1 base from J, leaving 14 bases between. Here the CDR3 reads CASSYRGRGAQETQYF. CDR3 bases: TGTGCCAGCAGTTACCGCGGCAGGGGAGCCCAAGAGACCCAGTACTTC.

The chain carries TRBV3-1 (or the pseudogene TRBV3-2) and TRBJ1-1; 9 nucleotides match TRBD1. Looked up from germline, CDR1 is LGHDT and CDR2 is YNNKEL (reference sequence). The CDR3 runs 14 residues. The V gene end was trimmed by 1 base and the J gene end by 3 bases; junction bases not matched to a gene: 0. CDR3 nucleotides: TGTGCCAGCAGCCAAGGGACAGGGGACACTGAAGCTTTCTTT. Translation: CASSQGTGDTEAFF.

The J gene is TRBJ1-5, the V gene TRBV5-6, with D perhaps matching TRBD1 (6 bases). Germline CDR1 reads SGHDT; CDR2 reads YYEEEE. Deletions cut 3 bases from V and 7 bases from J, with 11 bases between. This CDR3 is built from 13 residues. CDR3 region: CASSYDRRQPQHF. CDR3 nucleotides: TGTGCCAGCAGCTATGACAGGCGCCAGCCCCAGCATTTT.

V usage is TRBV28 and J usage is TRBJ2-6; unclear D gene. Germline V gives CDR1 MDHEN, CDR2 SYDVKM. V gave up 2 bases and J gave up 1 base, with 3 bases separating them. CDR3 length equals 14 residues. The CDR3 DNA is TGTGCCAGCAGTTTACGGTCTGGGGCCAACGTCCTGACTTTC. This encodes CASSLRSGANVLTF.

This clone has only a few counts. The genes are TRBV7-9 and TRBJ2-5; 12 bases map to TRBD2. This CDR3 contains 16 residues. The J segment lost 5 bases and the V segment lost 5 bases, leaving 9 bases of the junction unmatched. Looked up from germline, CDR1 is SEHNR and CDR2 is FQNEAQ (reference sequence). As DNA, the CDR3 is TGTGCCAGCAGCGACTCTAGCGGGGGGGCCATGGAGACCCAGTACTTC. The encoded protein is CASSDSSGGAMETQYF.

The rearrangement links TRBV19 to TRBJ1-6; D is perhaps TRBD1 (5 bases). Germline CDR1 and CDR2: LNHDA and SQIVND (reference sequence). Trimming stripped 4 bases from V and 7 bases from J, with 11 bases between. This CDR3 is 14 amino acids long. This chain's CDR3 is CASSRRGLNSPLHF. CDR3 DNA: TGTGCCAGTAGTAGACGGGGGTTGAATTCACCCCTCCACTTT.

In the case of this clone: Other DNA sequences of this sample code for an identical CDR3. The CDR3 region has the DNA TGTGCCAGCACAGGGGTCGATTATGGCTACACCTTC. It codes for CASTGVDYGYTF. The chain couples TRBV6-5 to TRBJ1-2, with D perhaps TRBD1 (6 bases). CDR3 length: 12 amino acids. V gave up 7 bases and J gave up 5 bases, with 11 bases separating them. The germline V gene has CDR1 MNHEY and CDR2 SVGAGI.

The chain combines TRBV2 with TRBJ1-4; the D gene is possibly TRBD1 (6 bases). The CDR3 consists of 14 residues. Per the germline V gene, CDR1 is SNHLY and CDR2 is FYNNEI. V dropped 1 base and J dropped 3 bases, with 6 bases sitting between them. CDR3 amino acids: CASSEGTANEKLFF. Written as DNA, the CDR3 is TGTGCCAGCAGTGAAGGGACAGCTAATGAAAAACTGTTTTTT.

This clone was counted ten times or more. V and J are TRBV6-1 and TRBJ1-5; weak D call: TRBD1 (5 bases). Germline assignment: CDR1 MNHNS and CDR2 SASEGT. Trimming removed 0 bases from V and 7 bases from J, with 10 bases in between. The length of the CDR3 is 14 residues. This CDR3 is CASSEAGDWQPQHF. CDR3 in DNA: TGTGCCAGCAGTGAAGCAGGGGATTGGCAGCCCCAGCATTTT.

This chain links TRBV4-3 with TRBJ1-1, with 7 nucleotides matching TRBD1. The CDR3 is 14 amino acids. V lost 1 base and J lost 3; bases outside the gene matches: 2. CDR1 is LGHNA and CDR2 is YSLEER in the germline V gene. The DNA of the CDR3 is TGCGCCAGCAGCCAAGGCAGGGGGTACACTGAAGCTTTCTTT. Protein sequence: CASSQGRGYTEAFF.

The V gene is TRBV6-5, the J gene TRBJ2-7, with a weak D call TRBD1 (5 bases). CDR1 is MNHEY and CDR2 is SVGAGI in the germline V gene. The CDR3 consists of 14 residues. The germline V and J ends were trimmed by 7 bases and 0 bases, with 13 bases remaining between them. CDR3 bases: TGTGCCAGCAATACAGGCTCCAGCTCCTACGAGCAGTACGTC. It encodes CASNTGSSSYEQYV.

The chain employs TRBV4-2 and TRBJ2-2; D is unresolved. Germline lookup yields CDR1 LGHNA and CDR2 YNFKEQ. The CDR3 runs 14 residues. V was pared by 0 bases and J by 6 bases, with 8 bases between. This CDR3 is CASSQEFRAGELFF. The CDR3 DNA sequence: TGTGCCAGCAGCCAAGAGTTCCGGGCCGGGGAGCTGTTTTTT.

The chain employs TRBV19 and TRBJ1-1; D gene uncertain. The CDR3 has 15 residues. Germline CDR1 LNHDA, CDR2 SQIVND (reference sequence). The V gene lost 5 bases and the J gene lost 0 bases, with 13 bases spanning the gap. The CDR3 nucleotides read TGTGCCAGTAGTCGTGGGCGCCGGCTGAACACTGAAGCTTTCTTT. Translated: CASSRGRRLNTEAFF.

The rearrangement links TRBV3-1 (or the pseudogene TRBV3-2) to TRBJ2-7; 10 nucleotides align to TRBD1. CDR1 is LGHDT, CDR2 YNNKEL, per germline (reference sequence). Trimming removed 7 bases from V and 4 bases from J; junction bases left unmatched: 4. The CDR3 is made up of 13 amino acids. This CDR3 is CASKRQGAYEQYF. Here the CDR3 DNA reads TGTGCCAGCAAACGACAGGGGGCGTACGAGCAGTACTTC.

With respect to this clone: The identical CDR3 is also encoded by other nucleotide sequences in the sample. The gene calls are TRBV24-1 and TRBJ2-2; D possibly corresponds to TRBD2 (5 bases). Trimming shortened V by 7 bases and J by 5 bases, and 10 bases separated the two germline ends. This CDR3 is built from 13 residues. CDR1 is KGHDR and CDR2 is SFDVKD in the germline V gene. DNA for the CDR3: TGTGCCACCAGGGGAACTAGTACCGGGGAGCTGTTTTTT. Translating it yields CATRGTSTGELFF.

V usage is TRBV24-1 and J usage is TRBJ1-2, with TRBD1 matching 8 bases. J was trimmed by 4 bases and V by 5 bases; bases with no gene match: 2. This CDR3 has 13 amino acids. Germline V gene data show CDR1 as KGHDR and CDR2 as SFDVKD. The CDR3 nucleotides read TGTGCCACCAGTGCAGGGGGCGGCTATGGCTACACCTTC. This sequence encodes CATSAGGGYGYTF.

V gene TRBV7-8 combines with J gene TRBJ2-1; tentatively, D is TRBD1 (5 bases). Per the germline V gene, CDR1 is SGHVS and CDR2 is FQNEAQ. This CDR3 region has 15 residues. Trimming removed 6 bases from V and 1 base from J, with 13 bases in between. The CDR3 here is CASRGRAGSYNEQFF. DNA of the CDR3: TGTGCCAGCAGGGGCAGGGCCGGATCCTACAATGAGCAGTTCTTC.

The sample holds one count of this clone. The chain uses TRBV6-5 and TRBJ1-5; maybe TRBD1 (5 bases). Germline V gene data show CDR1 as MNHEY and CDR2 as SVGAGI. The CDR3 extends over 15 amino acids. Between the trimmed V and J ends, which lost 6 bases and 2 bases, there was a span of 14 bases. The CDR3: CASSPGSSGNQPQHF. CDR3 sequence (DNA): TGTGCCAGCAGCCCAGGGTCGTCGGGCAATCAGCCCCAGCATTTT.

The J gene is TRBJ2-3, the V gene TRBV7-2; 13 bases align to TRBD2. Germline-derived CDR1 and CDR2 are SGHTA and FQGNSA. This CDR3 has 18 amino acids. Trimming removed 1 base from V and 1 base from J; junction bases left unmatched: 5. CDR3 loop: CASSLVLAGGRGTDTQYF. CDR3 bases: TGTGCCAGCAGCTTAGTACTAGCGGGGGGGCGAGGCACAGATACGCAGTATTTT.

V usage is TRBV6-5 and J usage is TRBJ2-7; weak D call: TRBD1 (6 bases). Trimming removed 0 bases at V and 3 bases at J, with 12 bases between. This CDR3 comprises 15 residues. Germline V gene sequence: CDR1 MNHEY, CDR2 SVGAGI. In nucleotides, the CDR3 is TGTGCCAGCAGTTACTCGATTGGACAGCTCTACGAGCAGTACTTC. It translates to CASSYSIGQLYEQYF.

The chain links TRBV10-3 to TRBJ2-7; 8 positions agree with TRBD1. CDR3 length equals 13 residues. CDR1 and CDR2 (germline): ENHRY, SYGVKD. The V and J ends lost 1 base and 4 bases, in that order; junction bases with no gene match: 0. Here the CDR3 DNA reads TGTGCCATCAGTGAGTGGACAGGGTACGAGCAGTACTTC. Its protein is CAISEWTGYEQYF.

This clone was counted a single time. The J gene is TRBJ2-1, the V gene TRBV21-1; TRBD2, as called in the table, went unchecked against the DNA. TRBV21-1 is deemed a pseudogene. CDR3 size: 18 residues. In DNA form, the CDR3 reads TGTGCCAGCAGCAACCCCGACTTGACTAGCGGGGCTTACAATGAGCAGTTCTTC. Its protein product is CASSNPDLTSGAYNEQFF.

V gene TRBV3-1 (or the pseudogene TRBV3-2) combines with J gene TRBJ2-3, with TRBD2 matching 15 bases. CDR3 length: 15 residues. With V trimmed by 5 bases and J by 6 bases, 3 bases remained unmatched. Germline assignment: CDR1 LGHDT and CDR2 YNNKEL (reference sequence). The CDR3: CASSTGTSGGDTQYF. The CDR3 DNA is TGTGCCAGCAGCACCGGGACTAGCGGGGGGGATACGCAGTATTTT.